Presented here are 5 T cell receptor beta chains from one specimen sequenced in a study of blood T cell repertoires in COVID-19. Only in-frame clones appear in the TCRdb table, and some are missing; sequencing was by immunoSEQ multiplex PCR. The profile shows under 200,000 clones, approximately 80% of them singletons. Material for sequencing was PBMCs or T cells enriched from blood (not recorded which). The source is a man aged 50 to 59 who had recovered from COVID-19.

The chain employs TRBV19 and TRBJ1-1; possible D gene TRBD1, 5 bases. Trimming removed 7 bases at V and 2 bases at J, with 17 bases between. Germline V lookup: CDR1 LNHDA, CDR2 SQIVND (reference sequence). The length of the CDR3 is 15 residues. CDR3 bases: TGTGCCAGTACAGGGCCCTTTTTGGGTAACACTGAAGCTTTCTTT. It encodes CASTGPFLGNTEAFF.

The chain is built from TRBV28 and TRBJ2-1; 11 bases agree with TRBD2. The V segment lost 7 bases and the J segment 7 bases; nucleotides outside the gene matches: 9. The CDR3 loop spans 15 amino acids. Germline V gene data show CDR1 as MDHEN and CDR2 as SYDVKM. CDR3 in amino acids: CASIRLAGGRNEQFF. As DNA, the CDR3 is TGTGCCAGCATTAGGCTAGCGGGAGGAAGGAATGAGCAGTTCTTC.

The genes are TRBV4-2 and TRBJ2-1; a weak D match, TRBD1 (5 bases). Germline V gene data show CDR1 as LGHNA and CDR2 as YNFKEQ. Trimming took 0 bases from V and 0 from J, leaving 12 bases between them. The CDR3 sequence is 17 residues long. The DNA of the CDR3 is TGTGCCAGCAGCCAAGAAACCCAGGGTTCCTCCTACAATGAGCAGTTCTTC. Translation gives CASSQETQGSSYNEQFF.

This rearrangement joins TRBV18 to TRBJ2-5; 9 bases agree with TRBD1. The germline V gene has CDR1 KGHSH and CDR2 LQKENI. This CDR3 comprises 17 residues. Losses at the gene ends were 5 bases for V and 5 bases for J; bases not matched to a gene: 15. CDR3 amino acids: CASSSTTGGKIGETQYF. The CDR3 DNA reads TGTGCCAGCTCATCGACGACAGGGGGGAAGATCGGCGAGACCCAGTACTTC.

The CDR3 DNA reads TGTGCCAGCAGTTACAGGATGTCTAGCACAGATACGCAGTATTTT. This sequence encodes CASSYRMSSTDTQYF. This chain links TRBV3-1 (or the pseudogene TRBV3-2) with TRBJ2-3, with D possibly TRBD1 on 5 matching bases. The germline gives CDR1 LGHDT, CDR2 YNNKEL (reference sequence). The CDR3 contains 15 residues. V was clipped by 6 bases and J by 0 bases, with 13 bases between them.